This record concerns one T cell receptor beta chain sequence. Its antigen is as yet unknown. The investigators split CD4+ cells into a CD45RA+ naive subset and a CD45RA-negative memory subset. These data belong to a study of shared clonotypes between healthy human individuals. Germline V gene sequence: CDR1 MRHNA, CDR2 SNTAGT. Losses at the gene ends were 6 bases for V and 9 bases for J; bases not matched to a gene: 8. CDR3 size: 13 residues. Study-wide findings and caveats: Compared with memory subsets, naive subsets generally had larger estimated richness. Clonotypes shared by all four sorted-subset donors had higher generation probabilities than non-shared clonotypes.

Generated by immunoSEQ multiplex PCR, the TCRdb table keeps only in-frame clones and is missing some. The sample contains some 2,500,000 clones, 85% to 95% of which appear only once. Sequenced sample: naive CD4+ T cells from PBMCs. Subset given: CD45RA+ positively selected. This chain uses TRBV6-4 with TRBJ2-1; 7 bases are shared with TRBD2. This TCR was sampled from a man in his late teens or twenties in good health. Some clones in this sample may be carry-over from other donors' samples. This CDR3 is CASSASGYGEQFF. CDR3 bases: TGTGCCAGCAGCGCTAGCGGATACGGTGAGCAGTTCTTC.